A selection of T cell receptor beta chains follows, all from one sample in a study of OX40 agonist ivuxolimab in advanced cancers. TCRdb's table, derived via immunoSEQ multiplex PCR, lists solely in-frame clones and lacks some. The data hold under 85,000 clones, with about 90% observed a single time. This specimen consisted of CD4+ or CD8+ T cells sorted from blood, obtained in a trial of the OX40 agonist ivuxolimab. The receptors come from an adult with an advanced solid tumor such as melanoma, head and neck, liver or kidney cancer. Each CDR3 is given with its conserved first and last residue. D genes are given only for firm matches. Rows may omit the clone size; those that give it use once, few, many or a size class.

clone_size	v_call	j_call	d_call	cdr3_aa	cdr3_nt
-	TRBV30	TRBJ1-2	-	CAWSLGYGYTF	TGTGCCTGGAGCCTCGGCTATGGCTACACCTTC
-	TRBV6-5	TRBJ2-7	-	CASSGTVPPYEQYF	TGTGCCAGCAGTGGGACCGTACCCCCCTACGAGCAGTACTTC
-	TRBV28	TRBJ2-7	-	CASRPTSYEQYF	TGTGCCAGCAGGCCGACCTCCTACGAGCAGTACTTC
-	TRBV27	TRBJ1-6	-	CASSPQTQGPSPLHF	TGTGCCAGCAGTCCCCAGACCCAAGGGCCTTCACCCCTCCACTTT
-	TRBV9	TRBJ2-5	-	CASSRTGGPQETQYF	TGTGCCAGCAGCCGTACCGGGGGCCCCCAAGAGACCCAGTACTTC
-	TRBV30	TRBJ1-5	-	CAWRVGGQPQHF	TGTGCCTGGAGGGTAGGGGGACAGCCCCAGCATTTT
-	TRBV7-9	TRBJ2-7	-	CASSLGGVYEQYF	TGTGCCAGCAGCTTAGGCGGGGTGTACGAGCAGTACTTC
-	TRBV4-1	TRBJ1-2	-	CASSSVRVNYGYTF	TGCGCCAGCAGCTCCGTCCGGGTTAACTATGGCTACACCTTC
-	TRBV10-3	TRBJ1-2	TRBD1	CAISEEGANYGYTF	TGTGCCATCAGTGAAGAGGGGGCAAACTATGGCTACACCTTC
-	TRBV11-2	TRBJ1-4	-	CASSCRQKHNEKLFF	TGTGCCAGCAGCTGCAGACAGAAACACAATGAAAAACTGTTTTTT
-	TRBV6-6	TRBJ2-5	-	CASSNGALQETQYF	TGTGCCAGCTCAAACGGGGCGCTCCAAGAGACCCAGTACTTC
-	TRBV12-5	TRBJ2-3	-	CASGASLDTQYF	TGTGCTAGTGGTGCCTCCCTCGATACGCAGTATTTT
once	TRBV11-3	TRBJ2-2	-	CASSLVGGVNTGELFF	TGTGCCAGCAGCTTAGTTGGCGGGGTGAACACCGGGGAGCTGTTTTTT
-	TRBV29-1	TRBJ2-7	TRBD2	CSVAGTSGPVEQYF	TGCAGCGTAGCCGGGACTAGCGGTCCTGTCGAGCAGTACTTC
-	TRBV7-9	TRBJ2-1	-	CASSGRRPKVNEQFF	TGTGCCAGCAGCGGACGACGTCCAAAGGTCAATGAGCAGTTCTTC
-	TRBV6-6	TRBJ1-1	-	CASRKGQGDYGEAFF	TGTGCCAGCAGGAAAGGGCAGGGAGACTATGGTGAAGCTTTCTTT
-	TRBV7-8	TRBJ2-5	-	CASRAGFQETQYF	TGTGCCAGCAGGGCTGGGTTCCAAGAGACCCAGTACTTC
-	TRBV5-6	TRBJ2-5	-	CASSDGGKETQYF	TGTGCCAGCAGCGACGGGGGAAAAGAGACCCAGTACTTC
-	TRBV6-6	TRBJ1-2	-	CASSYQRTDLYGYTF	TGTGCCAGCAGTTACCAAAGGACGGACCTCTATGGCTACACCTTC
-	TRBV5-4	TRBJ1-6	-	CASSLQGENNSPLHF	TGTGCCAGCAGCTTACAGGGAGAGAATAATTCACCCCTCCACTTT
-	TRBV4-2	TRBJ2-2	-	CASSQIFTANTGELFF	TGTGCCAGCAGCCAAATATTCACCGCGAACACCGGGGAGCTGTTTTTT
-	TRBV7-2	TRBJ2-3	TRBD2	CASSPSGASTDTQYF	TGTGCCAGCAGCCCTAGCGGGGCTAGCACAGATACGCAGTATTTT
-	TRBV6-6	TRBJ2-7	-	CASSYSASPIREQYF	TGTGCCAGCAGTTACTCCGCTAGTCCAATACGCGAGCAGTACTTC
-	TRBV20-1	TRBJ1-2	-	CSANRPDGYTF	TGCAGTGCCAACCGTCCAGATGGCTACACCTTC
-	TRBV2	TRBJ1-2	-	CASSEGRGRYGYTF	TGTGCCAGCAGTGAGGGCCGGGGTCGCTATGGCTACACCTTC
-	TRBV28	TRBJ1-1	-	CASKATWGANTEAFF	TGTGCCAGCAAGGCCACCTGGGGAGCTAACACTGAAGCTTTCTTT
-	TRBV27	TRBJ1-1	-	CASSSPGLKIEAFF	TGTGCCAGCAGTTCTCCGGGCCTCAAAATTGAAGCTTTCTTT
-	TRBV7-2	TRBJ2-1	TRBD1	CASSLEPGQGRVEQFF	TGTGCCAGCAGCTTAGAGCCGGGACAGGGTAGAGTCGAGCAGTTCTTC
once	TRBV7-2	TRBJ2-7	TRBD1	CASSLGTGVNEQYF	TGTGCCAGCAGCTTAGGGACAGGGGTGAACGAGCAGTACTTC
-	TRBV19	TRBJ1-5	-	CASSIGGYSNQPQHF	TGTGCCAGTAGTATAGGAGGTTATAGCAATCAGCCCCAGCATTTT
-	TRBV28	TRBJ1-5	-	CATLDTVRSNQPQHF	TGTGCCACCCTCGATACAGTTCGTAGCAATCAGCCCCAGCATTTT
-	TRBV6-4	TRBJ2-2	-	CASSDRPGATGELFF	TGTGCCAGCAGCGACCGACCAGGAGCCACCGGGGAGCTGTTTTTT
-	TRBV30	TRBJ1-5	-	CAWGNYRDPDQPQHF	TGTGCCTGGGGGAACTACCGGGACCCAGATCAGCCCCAGCATTTT
-	TRBV6-5	TRBJ2-7	-	CASSYRDGSYEQYF	TGTGCCAGCAGTTACCGCGACGGATCCTACGAGCAGTACTTC
-	TRBV9	TRBJ2-1	-	CASSVGLGQGLFF	TGTGCCAGCAGCGTTGGGCTTGGCCAGGGTCTGTTCTTC
medium-sized	TRBV5-1	TRBJ2-7	TRBD1	CASSLDRGNEQYF	TGCGCCAGCAGCCTGGACAGGGGAAACGAGCAGTACTTC
-	TRBV28	TRBJ2-1	TRBD2	CASSFPRGKGYNEQFF	TGTGCCAGCAGTTTCCCGCGGGGGAAGGGTTACAATGAGCAGTTCTTC
once	TRBV29-1	TRBJ2-2	TRBD1	CSASRTGDTGELFF	TGCAGCGCTAGCCGGACAGGGGACACCGGGGAGCTGTTTTTT
-	TRBV5-1	TRBJ2-7	-	CASSPGTPLYEQYF	TGCGCCAGCAGCCCCGGGACGCCACTTTACGAGCAGTACTTC
-	TRBV27	TRBJ2-7	TRBD1	CASRTGGAYEQYF	TGTGCCAGCAGGACAGGGGGAGCCTACGAGCAGTACTTC
-	TRBV5-1	TRBJ2-1	-	CASSLVGQHNEQFF	TGCGCCAGCAGCTTGGTTGGCCAGCACAATGAGCAGTTCTTC
-	TRBV6-5	TRBJ1-2	-	CASRPAQGLNYGYTF	TGTGCCAGCAGGCCAGCGCAGGGGCTTAACTATGGCTACACCTTC
-	TRBV13	TRBJ2-7	TRBD1	CASSFGRTGVDNEQYF	TGTGCCAGCAGCTTCGGAAGGACAGGGGTCGACAACGAGCAGTACTTC
-	TRBV11-3	TRBJ1-2	-	CASSLPGRGNGYTF	TGTGCCAGCAGCTTACCCGGGCGGGGAAATGGCTACACCTTC
-	TRBV27	TRBJ1-3	TRBD1	CASSAQGQSGNTIYF	TGTGCCAGCAGTGCTCAGGGACAGTCAGGAAACACCATATATTTT
-	TRBV6-5	TRBJ2-3	-	CASRTTDTQYF	TGTGCCAGCAGAACGACAGATACGCAGTATTTT
-	TRBV9	TRBJ2-6	-	CASSVDVLIGANVLTF	TGTGCCAGCAGCGTAGATGTGTTGATCGGGGCCAACGTCCTGACTTTC
-	TRBV11-2	TRBJ1-2	-	CASSGPRGLSANYGYTF	TGTGCCAGCAGCGGACCCCGAGGGCTCTCGGCTAACTATGGCTACACCTTC
-	TRBV13	TRBJ1-2	-	CASSLGTGRYGYTF	TGTGCCAGCAGCTTAGGGACAGGCCGCTATGGCTACACCTTC
-	TRBV5-1	TRBJ1-4	TRBD1	CASSAGTGPPNEKLFF	TGCGCCAGCAGCGCTGGGACAGGCCCACCTAATGAAAAACTGTTTTTT
-	TRBV7-2	TRBJ2-1	-	CASSPSSYNEQFF	TGTGCCAGCAGCCCCAGCTCCTACAATGAGCAGTTCTTC
-	TRBV30	TRBJ1-6	-	CAWRTVPSNSPLHF	TGTGCCTGGAGAACGGTTCCTAGTAATTCACCCCTCCACTTT
-	TRBV5-6	TRBJ2-4	-	CASSGTVKNIQYF	TGTGCCAGCAGTGGGACGGTGAAAAACATTCAGTACTTC